These T cell receptor beta chains were read from a single sample in a study of technical replicates of blood from several donors. Clones were sequenced by immunoSEQ multiplex PCR, and TCRdb holds only the in-frame ones, with some missing. The sample shows about 100,000 clones, 85% to 95% of them seen only once. Sequencing used T cells isolated from PBMCs. These receptors came from a human donor in good health. CDR3s include the opening cysteine and the closing phenylalanine or tryptophan.

v_gene: TRBV27
j_gene: TRBJ2-5
CDR3aa: CASSFFSLVRETQYF

v_gene: TRBV2
j_gene: TRBJ2-3
CDR3aa: CARGLAGETDTQYF

v_gene: TRBV18
j_gene: TRBJ2-1
CDR3aa: CASITTNLAYNEQFF

v_gene: TRBV7-6
j_gene: TRBJ2-1
CDR3aa: CASSLAQGYNEQFF

v_gene: TRBV5-4
j_gene: TRBJ2-7
CDR3aa: CASSSALEAVWYEQYF

v_gene: TRBV5-1
j_gene: TRBJ2-2
CDR3aa: CASSLLGPSGSGRDTGELFF

v_gene: TRBV25-1
j_gene: TRBJ1-6
CDR3aa: CASRDSSSYNSPLHF

v_gene: TRBV10-3
j_gene: TRBJ2-7
CDR3aa: CAISVSGPSYEQYF

v_gene: TRBV18
j_gene: TRBJ2-1
CDR3aa: CASSLATGDNEQFF

v_gene: TRBV11-2
j_gene: TRBJ1-4
CDR3aa: CASSLAQTGLNEKLFF

v_gene: TRBV7-9
j_gene: TRBJ1-1
CDR3aa: CASSPPLPGISTEAFF

v_gene: TRBV6-6
j_gene: TRBJ1-1
CDR3aa: CASSYWGRTEAFF